This T cell receptor beta chain was retrieved from a study of blood T cell repertoires in COVID-19. Study summary: PBMCs, B-cell-depleted T cells, or T cells provided the cDNA or gDNA that made up the material.

Germline lookup yields CDR1 SNHLY and CDR2 FYNNEI. Trimming removed 2 bases from V and 3 bases from J; junction bases left unmatched: 10. This CDR3 is 16 amino acids long. TCRdb's copy holds only in-frame clones and misses some; the assay was immunoSEQ multiplex PCR. Of about 130,000 clones in the sample, around 86% are singletons; the top ten hold roughly 6.7%. The sample comprised peripheral blood. V usage is TRBV2 and J usage is TRBJ2-7, with TRBD1 matching 7 bases. The TCR was taken from a man at least 80 years old with active or convalescent COVID-19. The CDR3 loop reads CASSESFRDRGYEQYF. In DNA form, the CDR3 reads TGTGCCAGCAGTGAATCCTTCCGGGACAGAGGCTACGAGCAGTACTTC.